This is a list of T cell receptor beta chains from one sample in a study of memory CD4+ T cells and cytomegalovirus serostatus. Libraries were prepared by immunoSEQ multiplex PCR; TCRdb keeps only in-frame clonotypes and omits some of them. Counted here are 30,000 to 40,000 clones, 65% to 80% occurring once; the ten biggest clones make up roughly 5.2%. Sequencing was carried out using memory CD4+ T cells from blood. The origin of the receptors is an adult in good health and CMV-seropositive. CDR3s include the opening cysteine and the closing phenylalanine or tryptophan. D genes are given only for firm matches. For some rows the clone size is stated as once, few or many, or as a class when expanded; others skip it.

V gene: TRBV19
J gene: TRBJ2-7
D gene: TRBD1
clone size: -
CDR3 protein: CASSGQTYEQYF
CDR3 DNA: TGTGCCAGTTCGGGACAGACCTACGAGCAGTACTTC

V gene: TRBV19
J gene: TRBJ2-3
D gene: -
clone size: -
CDR3 protein: CASSTTRGDTQYF
CDR3 DNA: TGTGCCAGTAGTACTACTAGGGGTGATACGCAGTATTTT

V gene: TRBV4-1
J gene: TRBJ2-5
D gene: -
clone size: -
CDR3 protein: CASSQEAGGGLETQYF
CDR3 DNA: TGCGCCAGCAGCCAGGAGGCCGGAGGGGGGCTAGAGACCCAGTACTTC

V gene: TRBV4-1
J gene: TRBJ1-1
D gene: -
clone size: few
CDR3 protein: CASSQGRRAGNTEAFF
CDR3 DNA: TGCGCCAGCAGCCAAGGTCGAAGAGCGGGCAACACTGAAGCTTTCTTT

V gene: TRBV6-4
J gene: TRBJ2-2
D gene: -
clone size: -
CDR3 protein: CASSEGLRTGELFF
CDR3 DNA: TGTGCCAGCAGTGAAGGACTGCGCACCGGGGAGCTGTTTTTT

V gene: TRBV5-4
J gene: TRBJ2-3
D gene: TRBD1
clone size: -
CDR3 protein: CASSRDRVIADTQYF
CDR3 DNA: TGTGCCAGCAGCCGCGACAGGGTGATCGCAGATACGCAGTATTTT

V gene: TRBV14
J gene: TRBJ2-1
D gene: -
clone size: -
CDR3 protein: CASSSGGEQFF
CDR3 DNA: TGTGCCAGCAGTTCCGGGGGTGAGCAGTTCTTC

V gene: TRBV6-4
J gene: TRBJ2-7
D gene: TRBD2
clone size: -
CDR3 protein: CASSDRGGGGPYEQYF
CDR3 DNA: TGTGCCAGCAGTGACCGGGGAGGCGGGGGGCCCTACGAGCAGTACTTC

V gene: TRBV19
J gene: TRBJ1-2
D gene: -
clone size: -
CDR3 protein: CASSIGWRAPYGYTF
CDR3 DNA: TGTGCCAGTAGTATAGGATGGAGGGCGCCGTATGGCTACACCTTC

V gene: TRBV18
J gene: TRBJ1-3
D gene: TRBD1
clone size: few
CDR3 protein: CASSPSGTGSGNTIYF
CDR3 DNA: TGTGCCAGCTCACCTTCCGGGACAGGGTCAGGAAACACCATATATTTT

V gene: TRBV6-6
J gene: TRBJ1-2
D gene: -
clone size: -
CDR3 protein: CASSPKTVYYGYTF
CDR3 DNA: TGTGCCAGCAGCCCCAAGACAGTCTACTATGGCTACACCTTC

V gene: TRBV4-2
J gene: TRBJ1-1
D gene: -
clone size: -
CDR3 protein: CASSQDKGGPF
CDR3 DNA: TGTGCCAGCAGCCAAGATAAGGGAGGCCCGTTT

V gene: TRBV6-5
J gene: TRBJ2-1
D gene: -
clone size: -
CDR3 protein: CASSKGGQVSEQFF
CDR3 DNA: TGTGCCAGCAGCAAGGGGGGGCAGGTCTCTGAGCAGTTCTTC

V gene: TRBV11-2
J gene: TRBJ2-7
D gene: -
clone size: -
CDR3 protein: CASSLTDRYEQYF
CDR3 DNA: TGTGCCAGCAGCCTCACGGACCGCTACGAGCAGTACTTC

V gene: TRBV23-1
J gene: TRBJ1-5
D gene: TRBD1
clone size: -
CDR3 protein: CASSARLTGQGDSNQPQHF
CDR3 DNA: TGCGCCAGCAGCGCGCGACTAACTGGACAGGGGGATAGCAATCAGCCCCAGCATTTT

V gene: TRBV2
J gene: TRBJ1-6
D gene: -
clone size: -
CDR3 protein: CASSLSRPRDSPLHF
CDR3 DNA: TGTGCCAGCAGTCTTAGTCGGCCGAGAGATTCACCCCTCCACTTT

V gene: TRBV5-1
J gene: TRBJ2-7
D gene: TRBD2
clone size: -
CDR3 protein: CASSTLSGATYEQYF
CDR3 DNA: TGCGCCAGCAGCACCCTTAGCGGGGCCACCTACGAGCAGTACTTC

V gene: TRBV6-1
J gene: TRBJ1-2
D gene: TRBD1
clone size: -
CDR3 protein: CASSERGGDSSYGYTF
CDR3 DNA: TGTGCCAGCAGTGAAAGGGGGGGGGACAGCAGCTATGGCTACACCTTC

V gene: TRBV7-9
J gene: TRBJ1-2
D gene: TRBD1
clone size: -
CDR3 protein: CASSLGQGTNYGYTF
CDR3 DNA: TGTGCCAGCAGCTTGGGACAGGGAACTAACTATGGCTACACCTTC

V gene: TRBV5-4
J gene: TRBJ2-2
D gene: -
clone size: -
CDR3 protein: CASSLSFEQTGELFF
CDR3 DNA: TGTGCCAGCAGCTTGAGTTTCGAGCAGACCGGGGAGCTGTTTTTT

V gene: TRBV11-2
J gene: TRBJ1-2
D gene: -
clone size: -
CDR3 protein: CASSSLRQGSGGYTF
CDR3 DNA: TGTGCCAGCAGCTCACTACGGCAGGGGTCGGGTGGCTACACCTTC

V gene: TRBV18
J gene: TRBJ2-3
D gene: -
clone size: -
CDR3 protein: CASSPPGRQTDTQYF
CDR3 DNA: TGTGCCAGCTCACCACCGGGGCGACAGACAGATACGCAGTATTTT

V gene: TRBV5-4
J gene: TRBJ2-1
D gene: -
clone size: -
CDR3 protein: CASSLDRVYTNEQFF
CDR3 DNA: TGTGCCAGCAGCTTGGACAGGGTGTACACGAATGAGCAGTTCTTC

V gene: TRBV1
J gene: TRBJ2-7
D gene: -
clone size: once
CDR3 protein: CTSSQEPGTDF
CDR3 DNA: TGCACCAGCAGCCAAGAACCGGGTACGGACTTC